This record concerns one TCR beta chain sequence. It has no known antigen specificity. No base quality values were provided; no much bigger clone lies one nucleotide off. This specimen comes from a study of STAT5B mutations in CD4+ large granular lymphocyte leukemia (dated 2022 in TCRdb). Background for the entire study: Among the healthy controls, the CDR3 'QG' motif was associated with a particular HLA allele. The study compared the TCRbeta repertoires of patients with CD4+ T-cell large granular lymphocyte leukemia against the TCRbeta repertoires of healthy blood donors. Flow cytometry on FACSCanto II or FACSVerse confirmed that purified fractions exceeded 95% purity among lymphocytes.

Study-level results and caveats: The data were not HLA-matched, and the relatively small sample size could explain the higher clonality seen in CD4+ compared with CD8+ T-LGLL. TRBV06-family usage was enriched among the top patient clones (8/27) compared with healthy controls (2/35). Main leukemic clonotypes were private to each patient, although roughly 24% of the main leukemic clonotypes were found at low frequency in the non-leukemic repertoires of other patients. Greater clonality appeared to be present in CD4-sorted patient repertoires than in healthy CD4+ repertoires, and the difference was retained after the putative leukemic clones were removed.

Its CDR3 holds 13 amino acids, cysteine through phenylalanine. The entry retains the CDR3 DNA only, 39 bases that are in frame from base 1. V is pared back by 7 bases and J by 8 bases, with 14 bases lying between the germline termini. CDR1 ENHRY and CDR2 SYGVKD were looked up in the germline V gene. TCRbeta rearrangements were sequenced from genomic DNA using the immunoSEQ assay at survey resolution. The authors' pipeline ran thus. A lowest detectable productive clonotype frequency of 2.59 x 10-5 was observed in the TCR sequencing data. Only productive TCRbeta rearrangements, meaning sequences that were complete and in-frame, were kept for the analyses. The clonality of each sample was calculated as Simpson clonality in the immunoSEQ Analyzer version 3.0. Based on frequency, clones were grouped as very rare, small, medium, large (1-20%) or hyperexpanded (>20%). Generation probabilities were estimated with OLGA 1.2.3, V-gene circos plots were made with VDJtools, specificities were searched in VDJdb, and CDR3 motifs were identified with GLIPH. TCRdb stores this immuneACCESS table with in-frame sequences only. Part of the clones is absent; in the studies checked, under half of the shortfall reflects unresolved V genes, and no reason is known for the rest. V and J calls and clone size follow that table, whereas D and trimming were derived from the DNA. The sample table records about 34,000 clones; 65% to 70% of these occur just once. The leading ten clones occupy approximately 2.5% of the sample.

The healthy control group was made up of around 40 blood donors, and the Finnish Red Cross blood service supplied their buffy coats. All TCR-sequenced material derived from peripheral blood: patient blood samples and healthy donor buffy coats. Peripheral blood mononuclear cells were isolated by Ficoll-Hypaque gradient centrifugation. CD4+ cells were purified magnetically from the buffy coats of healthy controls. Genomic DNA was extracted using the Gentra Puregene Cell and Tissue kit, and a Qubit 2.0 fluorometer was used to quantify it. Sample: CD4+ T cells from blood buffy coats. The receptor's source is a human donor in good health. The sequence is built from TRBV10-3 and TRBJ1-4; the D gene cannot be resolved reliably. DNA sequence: TGTGCCATCAACTCGTTCCCTTGGGAAAAACTGTTTTTT. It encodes CAINSFPWEKLFF.